This T cell receptor beta chain derives from a study of blood T cell repertoires in COVID-19. Study-level information: Acute and convalescent COVID-19 samples came from the United States, Italy and Spain.

Trimming took 0 bases from V and 2 from J, leaving 12 bases between them. Germline V gene sequence: CDR1 SGHDT, CDR2 YYEEEE. CDR3 length: 15 residues. Profiling relied on immunoSEQ multiplex PCR, and the TCRdb table lists in-frame clones only, not all of them. The table lists approximately 44,000 clones, approximately 90% of them singletons, with approximately 8% in the top ten. This TCR derives from a man aged 60 to 69 with active COVID-19. Specimen: peripheral blood. The chain couples TRBV5-6 to TRBJ2-7; D gene uncertain. In nucleotides, the CDR3 is TGTGCCAGCAGCTTGGGGCAGATAATCCCCTACGAGCAGTACTTC. Its protein product is CASSLGQIIPYEQYF.